Listed below are T cell receptor beta chains from one sample, sequenced in a study of cytomegalovirus exposure and HLA in healthy donors. Produced via immunoSEQ multiplex PCR; TCRdb's table is partial and in-frame only. The sample carries about 140,000 clones, about 73% recorded once. Sequenced input: PBMCs. The receptors derive from a woman aged 60-70 years in good health and CMV-seropositive. The CDR3 runs from the conserved cysteine through the conserved F or W. Each record gives: clone size, J gene, D gene, V gene, CDR3 protein, CDR3 DNA. A D gene is named only where the DNA matches it firmly. Clone size, where shown, is once, few, many, or a class for clones that have expanded.

clone_size: NA; j_call: TRBJ1-5; d_call: NA; v_call: TRBV27; cdr3_aa: CASSFGGWNQPQHF; cdr3_nt: TGTGCCAGCAGTTTCGGAGGGTGGAATCAGCCCCAGCATTTT
clone_size: NA; j_call: TRBJ2-1; d_call: TRBD2; v_call: TRBV10-3; cdr3_aa: CAIKASGAYNEQFF; cdr3_nt: TGTGCCATCAAGGCTAGCGGAGCCTACAATGAGCAGTTCTTC
clone_size: NA; j_call: TRBJ1-1; d_call: TRBD1; v_call: TRBV28; cdr3_aa: CASSRQGAQTEAFF; cdr3_nt: TGTGCCAGCAGTCGACAGGGGGCGCAGACTGAAGCTTTCTTT
clone_size: NA; j_call: TRBJ2-7; d_call: NA; v_call: TRBV15; cdr3_aa: CATSRPGAYEQYF; cdr3_nt: TGTGCCACCAGCCGACCGGGTGCCTACGAGCAGTACTTC
clone_size: NA; j_call: TRBJ1-5; d_call: TRBD1; v_call: TRBV19; cdr3_aa: CASSPRGTGGFQPQHF; cdr3_nt: TGTGCCAGTTCCCCCCGGGGGACAGGGGGGTTTCAGCCCCAGCATTTT
clone_size: few; j_call: TRBJ2-6; d_call: NA; v_call: TRBV6-6; cdr3_aa: CASSYSGSGANVLTF; cdr3_nt: TGTGCCAGCAGTTACTCCGGCTCTGGGGCCAACGTCCTGACTTTC
clone_size: NA; j_call: TRBJ1-1; d_call: NA; v_call: TRBV5-6; cdr3_aa: CASSRDGRNTEAFF; cdr3_nt: TGTGCCAGCAGCCGGGACGGGAGGAACACTGAAGCTTTCTTT
clone_size: NA; j_call: TRBJ1-1; d_call: NA; v_call: TRBV18; cdr3_aa: CASSPQGKNTEAFF; cdr3_nt: TGTGCCAGCTCACCGCAGGGAAAGAACACTGAAGCTTTCTTT
clone_size: NA; j_call: TRBJ1-1; d_call: TRBD1; v_call: TRBV5-1; cdr3_aa: CASSDQGASHTEAFF; cdr3_nt: TGCGCCAGCAGCGATCAGGGGGCATCGCACACTGAAGCTTTCTTT
clone_size: NA; j_call: TRBJ2-4; d_call: NA; v_call: TRBV28; cdr3_aa: CASSSGAWGKNIQYF; cdr3_nt: TGTGCCAGCAGTTCAGGGGCTTGGGGCAAAAACATTCAGTACTTC
clone_size: NA; j_call: TRBJ2-3; d_call: NA; v_call: TRBV10-2; cdr3_aa: CASSDLADTQYF; cdr3_nt: TGCGCCAGCAGTGACTTAGCAGATACGCAGTATTTT
clone_size: NA; j_call: TRBJ1-1; d_call: TRBD1; v_call: TRBV5-1; cdr3_aa: CASSLTGTENTEAFF; cdr3_nt: TGCGCCAGCAGCTTAACCGGGACAGAGAACACTGAAGCTTTCTTT
clone_size: few; j_call: TRBJ2-7; d_call: NA; v_call: TRBV28; cdr3_aa: CASSSLGQVSHEQYF; cdr3_nt: TGTGCCAGCAGTTCTCTCGGCCAGGTGAGCCACGAGCAGTACTTC
clone_size: NA; j_call: TRBJ1-2; d_call: TRBD1; v_call: TRBV7-6; cdr3_aa: CASSSPDREGYTF; cdr3_nt: TGTGCCAGCAGCTCCCCGGACAGGGAGGGCTACACCTTC
clone_size: NA; j_call: TRBJ2-2; d_call: NA; v_call: TRBV19; cdr3_aa: CASSPQSGTRNTGELFF; cdr3_nt: TGTGCCAGTAGTCCCCAATCAGGGACAAGGAACACCGGGGAGCTGTTTTTT
clone_size: few; j_call: TRBJ2-3; d_call: NA; v_call: TRBV28; cdr3_aa: CASSPQGETDTQYF; cdr3_nt: TGTGCCAGCAGTCCACAAGGGGAAACAGATACGCAGTATTTT
clone_size: NA; j_call: TRBJ1-4; d_call: TRBD1; v_call: TRBV19; cdr3_aa: CASSMRGQASTNEKLFF; cdr3_nt: TGTGCCAGTAGTATGAGGGGACAGGCCTCAACTAATGAAAAACTGTTTTTT
clone_size: NA; j_call: TRBJ2-7; d_call: TRBD1; v_call: TRBV19; cdr3_aa: CASRGTGETYEQYF; cdr3_nt: TGTGCCAGTAGAGGGACAGGAGAAACCTACGAGCAGTACTTC
clone_size: NA; j_call: TRBJ2-7; d_call: TRBD2; v_call: TRBV2; cdr3_aa: CASRGGVDEQYF; cdr3_nt: TGTGCCAGCAGGGGAGGGGTTGACGAGCAGTACTTC
clone_size: NA; j_call: TRBJ2-2; d_call: NA; v_call: TRBV5-1; cdr3_aa: CASSLTVNTGELFF; cdr3_nt: TGCGCCAGCAGCTTGACAGTGAACACCGGGGAGCTGTTTTTT
clone_size: NA; j_call: TRBJ1-1; d_call: NA; v_call: TRBV30; cdr3_aa: CAWSVDGGAFF; cdr3_nt: TGTGCCTGGAGTGTAGACGGGGGAGCTTTCTTT
clone_size: few; j_call: TRBJ2-3; d_call: NA; v_call: TRBV28; cdr3_aa: CASSQVGGHTDTQYF; cdr3_nt: TGTGCCAGCAGTCAAGTGGGAGGACACACAGATACGCAGTATTTT
clone_size: NA; j_call: TRBJ2-2; d_call: NA; v_call: TRBV5-1; cdr3_aa: CASSPTGWGTGELFF; cdr3_nt: TGCGCCAGCAGCCCAACAGGGTGGGGCACCGGGGAGCTGTTTTTT
clone_size: NA; j_call: TRBJ1-2; d_call: TRBD1; v_call: TRBV28; cdr3_aa: CASRPGQEDYGYTF; cdr3_nt: TGTGCCAGCAGACCGGGACAGGAAGACTATGGCTACACCTTC
clone_size: NA; j_call: TRBJ2-7; d_call: TRBD2; v_call: TRBV2; cdr3_aa: CASTTSGSSYEQYF; cdr3_nt: TGTGCCAGCACTACTAGCGGATCTTCCTACGAGCAGTACTTC
clone_size: NA; j_call: TRBJ1-5; d_call: NA; v_call: TRBV5-4; cdr3_aa: CASSAGGTSNQPQHF; cdr3_nt: TGTGCCAGCAGCGCGGGAGGGACAAGCAATCAGCCCCAGCATTTT
clone_size: NA; j_call: TRBJ1-5; d_call: NA; v_call: TRBV5-5; cdr3_aa: CASSLWGEGQPQHF; cdr3_nt: TGTGCCAGCAGCTTGTGGGGGGAGGGGCAGCCCCAGCATTTT
clone_size: NA; j_call: TRBJ1-5; d_call: NA; v_call: TRBV28; cdr3_aa: CASSLYSPNNQPQHF; cdr3_nt: TGTGCCAGCAGTTTATACAGCCCAAACAATCAGCCCCAGCATTTT
clone_size: NA; j_call: TRBJ1-2; d_call: TRBD1; v_call: TRBV27; cdr3_aa: CASCKANEGGSSYTF; cdr3_nt: TGTGCCAGCTGCAAGGCCAATGAAGGGGGCTCGAGCTACACCTTC
clone_size: NA; j_call: TRBJ1-1; d_call: NA; v_call: TRBV7-3; cdr3_aa: CASSFGRNTEAFF; cdr3_nt: TGTGCCAGCAGCTTTGGGCGGAACACTGAAGCTTTCTTT
clone_size: few; j_call: TRBJ1-4; d_call: TRBD1; v_call: TRBV6-5; cdr3_aa: CASSSGLGQGNEKLFF; cdr3_nt: TGTGCCAGCAGTTCAGGACTAGGACAGGGGAATGAAAAACTGTTTTTT
clone_size: NA; j_call: TRBJ1-3; d_call: NA; v_call: TRBV6-5; cdr3_aa: CASSPESSGNTIYF; cdr3_nt: TGTGCCAGCAGTCCGGAGAGCTCTGGAAACACCATATATTTT